This paragraph covers one T cell receptor (beta chain) sequence. This specimen comes from a study of cytomegalovirus exposure and HLA in healthy donors. PCR employed 60 Vbeta and 13 Jbeta primers. Generated by immunoSEQ multiplex PCR, the TCRdb table keeps only in-frame clones and is missing some. In the table there are roughly 120,000 clones, over 60% of which are singletons. Material: PBMCs. The TCR was taken from a woman aged 40 to 49 in good health and CMV-seropositive.

CDR3 region: CASRGTGVKETQYF. The CDR3, as DNA: TGTGCCAGTAGAGGGACAGGGGTAAAAGAGACCCAGTACTTC. The chain carries TRBV19 and TRBJ2-5, with 10 bases identical to TRBD1. The J segment lost 3 bases and the V segment lost 6 bases, leaving 4 bases of the junction unmatched. The germline gives CDR1 LNHDA, CDR2 SQIVND (reference sequence). CDR3 size: 14 residues. Full variable domain (remainder filled in from reference TRBV19 and TRBJ2-5): DGGITQSPKYLFRKEGQNVTLSCEQNLNHDAMYWYRQDPGQGLRLIYYSQIVNDFQKGDIAEGYSVSREKKESFPLTVTSAQKNPTAFYLCASRGTGVKETQYFGPGTRLLVL.